A single sample gave rise to the 28 T cell receptor beta chains below, sequenced in a study of T cells in Graves' hyperthyroidism and ophthalmopathy. The CDR3 regions of TCR beta were amplified from RNA transcripts. During a first-round RT-PCR of the TCR CDR3, the HTBI primer set was used. TCRdb ran MiXCR on the multiplex PCR reads and lists one entry per CDR3 protein. The sample contains 300,000 to 400,000 distinct CDR3 sequences, 21% of which appear only once. The specimen sequenced was blood. The receptors stem from a woman aged 50 to 65 with Graves' hyperthyroidism.

This clonotype was seen many times. The V call is TRBV20-1, the J call TRBJ1-5; no clear D. Per germline, CDR1 DFQATT and CDR2 SNEGSKA (reference sequence). The CDR3 is 14 amino acids. V was clipped by 7 bases and J by 1 base, with 14 bases between them. CDR3 DNA sequence: TGCAGTGGTTTAAGATTAGGAAGCAATCAGCCCCAGCATTTT. This translates into CSGLRLGSNQPQHF.

In its sample, this clonotype was seen a few times. The V call is TRBV7-3, the J call TRBJ2-5; D gene unclear. V lost 2 bases, J lost 7 bases, and 11 bases lay in between. This CDR3 comprises 13 residues. Germline values: CDR1 SGHTA, CDR2 FQGTGA. The DNA for the CDR3 is TGTGCCAGCAGCTTATCAAGGGCCTCGACCCAGTACTTC. Translation: CASSLSRASTQYF.

This clonotype was counted at least ten times. V is TRBV11-3 and J is TRBJ2-3, with D tentatively TRBD1 (5 bases). The V gene's germline CDR1 is SGHNT and CDR2 YENEEA. Trimming took 4 bases from V and 2 from J, leaving 16 bases between them. The CDR3 has 16 residues. As DNA, the CDR3 is TGTGCCAGCAGCTCGGCCCGACAGAGACTCACAGATACGCAGTATTTT. Amino acid sequence: CASSSARQRLTDTQYF.

This clonotype turned up a few times. This chain joins TRBV20-1 and TRBJ1-6; a possible D gene is TRBD1 (6 bases). There are 13 residues in the CDR3. Trimming shortened V by 0 bases and J by 10 bases, and 10 bases separated the two germline ends. Germline V gene sequence: CDR1 DFQATT, CDR2 SNEGSKA (reference sequence). The CDR3 nucleotides read TGCAGTGCTAGAGATCTAACAGGGTCACCCCTCCACTTT. Translating gives CSARDLTGSPLHF.

The sample holds many counts of this clonotype. The rearrangement joins TRBV27 to TRBJ1-1; D unclear. V lost 8 bases and J lost 1, with 20 bases in between. Germline loops: CDR1 MNHEY, CDR2 SMNVEV (reference sequence). This CDR3 has 16 amino acids. DNA of the CDR3: TGTGCCAGCTCAGATTGGGGAGAGAATGGGAACACTGAAGCTTTCTTT. Encoded protein: CASSDWGENGNTEAFF.

The chain couples TRBV11-3 to TRBJ2-5; D perhaps matches TRBD1 (6 bases). The CDR3 is 15 amino acids. The germline gives CDR1 SGHNT, CDR2 YENEEA. V lost 9 bases and J 1 base, leaving 18 bases between the germline ends. In DNA, the CDR3 is TGTGCCAGTTCGACAGGTATTACCCTCCAAGAGACCCAGTACTTC. Protein product: CASSTGITLQETQYF.

This clonotype has only a few counts. CDR3 DNA: TGTGCCAGTAGTAAAGGACTAGCGGGAGCCACAGATACGCAGTATTTT. It codes for CASSKGLAGATDTQYF. The V call is TRBV19, the J call TRBJ2-3; 13 positions match TRBD2. The CDR3 is 16 residues long. With V trimmed by 4 bases and J by 2 bases, 3 bases remained unmatched. Germline V lookup: CDR1 LNHDA, CDR2 SQIVND (reference sequence).

At least ten counts were recorded for this clonotype. V gene TRBV28 combines with J gene TRBJ2-5; D may match TRBD1 or TRBD2 (5 bases each). The germline CDR1 and CDR2 sequences are MDHEN and SYDVKM. CDR3 length: 13 amino acids. Trimming removed 5 bases at V and 6 bases at J, with 13 bases between. Here the CDR3 DNA reads TGTGCCAGCAGTCCACTAGGGGAGCAGACCCAGTACTTC. It yields the protein CASSPLGEQTQYF.

This clonotype has just a few counts. V and J are TRBV20-1 and TRBJ2-1, with 9 positions matching TRBD2. Unmatched junction bases numbered 12, after V lost 0 bases and J lost 0 bases. This CDR3 is built from 19 residues. Germline V CDR1 and CDR2: DFQATT, SNEGSKA (reference sequence). Here the CDR3 reads CSAREYGSGSSSSYNEQFF. The CDR3 nucleotides are TGCAGTGCTAGAGAATATGGTAGCGGGAGTTCAAGCTCCTACAATGAGCAGTTCTTC.

Many counts were recorded for this clonotype. CDR3 nucleotides: TGCAGCGTCGCGGTTTACAATGAGCAGTTCTTC. As protein: CSVAVYNEQFF. The gene calls are TRBV29-1 and TRBJ2-1, with unresolved D. Germline V gene sequence: CDR1 SQVTM, CDR2 ANQGSEA. CDR3 length equals 11 residues. Trimming removed 6 bases at V and 4 bases at J, with 7 bases between.

The sample holds many counts of this clonotype. The chain employs TRBV27 and TRBJ2-1; 9 bases fit TRBD1. V shed 6 bases, J shed 6 bases, and the junction held 9 bases outside the gene matches. The CDR3 is 15 amino acids. The germline gives CDR1 MNHEY, CDR2 SMNVEV (reference sequence). The CDR3 nucleotides read TGTGCCAGCAGGGGGACGGGACAGGGTCTCAATGAGCAGTTCTTC. Translated: CASRGTGQGLNEQFF.

The chain employs TRBV27 and TRBJ2-2; TRBD2 matches 11 bases. V lost 5 bases and J lost 6; bases outside the gene matches: 8. This CDR3 has 16 residues. The germline CDR1 and CDR2 sequences are MNHEY and SMNVEV (reference sequence). CDR3 loop: CASSHRSGRVAGELFF. In DNA, the CDR3 is TGTGCCAGCAGTCATCGTAGCGGGAGGGTAGCCGGGGAGCTGTTTTTT.

The V and J genes are TRBV29-1 and TRBJ1-2; 7 bases line up with TRBD1. The V and J ends lost 6 bases and 8 bases, in that order; junction bases with no gene match: 12. The CDR3 totals 13 residues. Germline CDR1 is SQVTM and CDR2 is ANQGSEA. The CDR3 coding sequence is TGCAGCGTGGAAACAGGGGCGGGGTGGGGCTACACCTTC. Protein: CSVETGAGWGYTF.

This clonotype was recorded at least ten times. The chain links TRBV12-3 or TRBV12-4 to TRBJ2-7; the D gene is possibly TRBD1 (6 bases). CDR3 length equals 16 residues. Deletions cut 8 bases from V and 2 bases from J, with 22 bases between. The CDR3 sequence is CASGAGRGGNTYEQYF. CDR3 nucleotide sequence: TGTGCCAGCGGGGCGGGCAGAGGGGGAAATACCTACGAGCAGTACTTC.

This clonotype was detected ten times or more. The chain employs TRBV2 and TRBJ1-2; no clear D. Trimming took off 6 bases at V and 0 bases at J, with 5 bases between the two ends. The CDR3 runs to 12 residues. Germline CDR1 reads SNHLY; CDR2 reads FYNNEI. CDR3 loop: CASRAANYGYTF. Written as DNA, the CDR3 is TGTGCCAGCAGGGCAGCTAACTATGGCTACACCTTC.

This clonotype turned up a few times. The J gene is TRBJ2-1, the V gene TRBV5-1, with D perhaps matching TRBD2 (5 bases). This CDR3 has 16 amino acids. V was pared by 6 bases and J by 1 base, with 17 bases between. CDR1 and CDR2 (germline): SGHRS, YFSETQ. CDR3: CASNSGRGGSYNEQFF. The CDR3 DNA reads TGCGCCAGCAATTCTGGTCGCGGCGGGTCCTACAATGAGCAGTTCTTC. The full variable domain, rest sourced from reference TRBV5-1 and TRBJ2-1, is KAGVTQTPRYLIKTRGQQVTLSCSPISGHRSVSWYQQTPGQGLQFLFEYFSETQRNKGNFPGRFSGRQFSNSRSEMNVSTLELGDSALYLCASNSGRGGSYNEQFFGPGTRLTVL.

This clonotype was counted ten times or more. This rearrangement joins TRBV7-8 to TRBJ2-7; D gene uncertain. The V gene lost 0 bases and the J gene lost 9 bases, with 18 bases spanning the gap. Germline loops: CDR1 SGHVS, CDR2 FQNEAQ. The CDR3 has 15 residues. CDR3 coding DNA: TGTGCCAGCAGCTTAGCGCGTGGAGACTTACGAGGGCAGTACTTC. Amino acid sequence: CASSLARGDLRGQYF.

This clonotype was seen at least ten times. The rearrangement uses TRBV20-1 and TRBJ1-1, with D unresolved. This CDR3 has 14 residues. CDR1 and CDR2 from the germline V gene are DFQATT and SNEGSKA (reference sequence). V was cut by 6 bases and J by 0 bases, with 14 bases left in between. CDR3 loop: CSAVGGPMNTEAFF. In nucleotides, the CDR3 is TGCAGTGCCGTGGGCGGGCCAATGAACACTGAAGCTTTCTTT.

This clonotype was counted ten times or more. The V call is TRBV5-1, the J call TRBJ1-6; 9 bases agree with TRBD1. This CDR3 region has 17 residues. The trim removed 4 bases at V and 7 bases at J, leaving 12 bases unmatched. Per the germline V gene, CDR1 is SGHRS and CDR2 is YFSETQ. The CDR3 reads CASSRDRDVYQNSPLHF. CDR3 bases: TGCGCCAGCAGCCGGGACAGGGATGTTTATCAGAATTCACCCCTCCACTTT.

This clonotype was seen many times. This rearrangement joins TRBV28 to TRBJ2-1; 15 nucleotides agree with TRBD2. The CDR3 has 15 amino acids. Germline V gene lookup returns CDR1 MDHEN and CDR2 SYDVKM. Germline trimming cut 3 bases from V and 8 bases from J; bases unmatched to any gene: 2. The CDR3 protein is CASSLGLAGGDEQFF. The CDR3 DNA sequence: TGTGCCAGCAGTTTGGGACTAGCGGGGGGTGATGAGCAGTTCTTC.

At least ten counts were recorded for this clonotype. V and J are TRBV11-2 and TRBJ2-7, with D unclear. Germline CDR1 SGHAT, CDR2 FQNNGV. CDR3 length: 17 residues. V lost 2 bases and J 5 bases, leaving 22 bases between the germline ends. This CDR3 reads CASSLSGVGQFSHEQYF. In DNA form, the CDR3 reads TGTGCCAGCAGCTTATCTGGGGTAGGGCAGTTCAGCCACGAGCAGTACTTC.

This clonotype was recorded at least ten times. The chain has TRBV20-1 and TRBJ2-1; D unclear. Germline V gene sequence: CDR1 DFQATT, CDR2 SNEGSKA (reference sequence). The CDR3 is made up of 9 amino acids. V lost 0 bases to trimming and J lost 11 bases, with 2 bases between them. The CDR3 coding sequence is TGCAGTGCTAGAGAAAAGCAGTTCTTC. Residues: CSAREKQFF.

The sample holds a few counts of this clonotype. V and J are TRBV28 and TRBJ1-5; D might be TRBD1 (5 bases). The CDR3 totals 13 residues. CDR1 is MDHEN and CDR2 is SYDVKM in the germline V gene. Trimming removed 3 bases from V and 10 bases from J, with 13 bases in between. CDR3 residues: CASSFAGHEPQHF. The CDR3 DNA sequence: TGTGCCAGCAGTTTCGCAGGGCACGAACCCCAGCATTTT.

This clonotype was seen a handful of times. The chain links TRBV18 to TRBJ1-3; D is undetermined. The CDR3 has 15 amino acids. CDR1 is KGHSH and CDR2 is LQKENI in the germline V gene. V shed 0 bases and J shed 0 bases, with 6 bases lying between them. CDR3 nucleotides: TGTGCCAGCTCACCACCGAAACCCTCTGGAAACACCATATATTTT. Translating it yields CASSPPKPSGNTIYF.

This clonotype was counted ten times or more. The chain links TRBV11-3 to TRBJ2-1; D gene unclear. The CDR3 is 12 amino acids. With 5 bases removed from V and 5 bases from J, the gap between germline ends came to 7 bases. Germline V lookup: CDR1 SGHNT, CDR2 YENEEA. The chain's CDR3 is CASSPRDNEQFF. For the CDR3, the DNA is TGTGCCAGCAGCCCCCGGGACAATGAGCAGTTCTTC.

This sequence joins TRBV20-1 and TRBJ1-2; 11 bases agree with TRBD1. V lost 6 bases, J lost 3 bases, and 12 bases stayed unmatched. The V gene's germline CDR1 is DFQATT and CDR2 SNEGSKA (reference sequence). The CDR3 runs to 16 residues. CDR3 loop: CSANPIGDRGDYGYTF. CDR3 in DNA: TGCAGTGCCAACCCTATTGGGGACAGGGGGGACTATGGCTACACCTTC.

This clonotype was detected only a few times. The chain combines TRBV28 with TRBJ2-2, with D hard to call. The germline V gene encodes CDR1 MDHEN and CDR2 SYDVKM. V lost 9 bases and J lost 4, with 12 bases in between. The CDR3 length is 13 residues. This CDR3 is CASRRLGTGELFF. Here the CDR3 DNA reads TGTGCCAGTAGGCGTCTAGGCACCGGGGAGCTGTTTTTT. The variable domain in full, with the rest retrieved from reference TRBV28 and TRBJ2-2, is DVKVTQSSRYLVKRTGEKVFLECVQDMDHENMFWYRQDPGLGLRLIYFSYDVKMKEKGDIPEGYSVSREKKERFSLILESASTNQTSMYLCASRRLGTGELFFGEGSRLTVL.

This clonotype was found many times. The chain links TRBV12-3 or TRBV12-4 to TRBJ1-4; 8 bases align to TRBD1. V gave up 4 bases and J gave up 8 bases; unmatched junction bases: 3. The CDR3 sequence is 13 residues long. DNA of the CDR3: TGTGCCAGCAGTTCCGGACAGGGCGAAAAACTGTTTTTT. This gives the protein CASSSGQGEKLFF.